Listed below are T cell receptor beta chains from one sample, sequenced in a study of cytomegalovirus exposure and HLA in healthy donors. The method was immunoSEQ multiplex PCR; TCRdb's version includes in-frame clones alone and lacks a portion of them. The sample carries 180,000 or so clones, 75% to 85% recorded once. The sample taken for sequencing was PBMCs. The source of these receptors is a female donor in good health and CMV-seronegative. Each CDR3 is given with its conserved first and last residue. A D gene is named only where the DNA matches it firmly. Only some rows state a clone size, as once, few, many or a class for expanded clones.

15	TRBV5-4	NA	TRBD1	TRBJ1-2	TGTGCCAGCAGCTTATCCGGGACAGGGTCCTATGGCTACACCTTC	CASSLSGTGSYGYTF
16	TRBV23-1	NA	TRBD1	TRBJ2-7	TGCGCCAGCAGTCATGGCCTGGGGACAGGACCTACTGAGCAGTACTTC	CASSHGLGTGPTEQYF
16	TRBV4-3	NA	NA	TRBJ2-1	TGCGCCAGCAGCCAAGATGTTGGACTTTCCTACAATGAGCAGTTCTTC	CASSQDVGLSYNEQFF
12	TRBV5-5	NA	TRBD2	TRBJ2-1	TGTGCCAGCAGCGGACTAGTGGGTGAGCAGTTCTTC	CASSGLVGEQFF
11	TRBV6-1	NA	NA	TRBJ1-2	TGTGCCAGCAGTGACAGGGGTCTCTACACCTTC	CASSDRGLYTF
11	TRBV7-9	few	TRBD1	TRBJ2-7	TGTGCCAGCAGCTCCGGGACAGGGCCCAGCTTC	CASSSGTGPSF
16	TRBV10-3	NA	NA	TRBJ1-4	TGTGCCATCAGTCCGGAGAAGGGGTTTGGGTTTGAAAAACTGTTTTTT	CAISPEKGFGFEKLFF
16	TRBV6-5	NA	TRBD1	TRBJ1-3	TGTGCCAGCAGTTATGGTCTTGGGACAGAAGAAAACACCATATATTTT	CASSYGLGTEENTIYF
13	TRBV10-3	NA	TRBD1	TRBJ2-7	TGTGCCATCAAACGGACAGGGGCCTTCGAGCAGTACTTC	CAIKRTGAFEQYF
16	TRBV5-4	few	TRBD1	TRBJ1-6	TGTGCCAGCAGCTTGGAAGGGACAGCTTATAATTCACCCCTCCACTTT	CASSLEGTAYNSPLHF
15	TRBV28	NA	TRBD1	TRBJ1-3	TGTGCCAGCAGTTACTTCACAGGGGGAGGAAACACCATATATTTT	CASSYFTGGGNTIYF
15	TRBV18	NA	TRBD2	TRBJ2-3	TGTGCCAGCTCACTGGGAGGGAGTCCCACAGATACGCAGTATTTT	CASSLGGSPTDTQYF
15	TRBV29-1	few	NA	TRBJ2-7	TGCAGCGTTGAAGTGGGGGCCGATATATCCTACGAGCAGTACTTC	CSVEVGADISYEQYF
18	TRBV19	NA	TRBD2	TRBJ2-3	TGTGCCAGTAGTATCTCGGGTACTAGCGGGGGGATCACAGATACGCAGTATTTT	CASSISGTSGGITDTQYF
16	TRBV5-1	NA	TRBD2	TRBJ2-5	TGCGCCAGCAGCCCTGGGACTAGCGGGGGCCAAGAGACCCAGTACTTC	CASSPGTSGGQETQYF
16	TRBV5-6	once	NA	TRBJ1-2	TGTGCCAGCAGCTTGGGGGGGTTAGGAGGGCGCCAGGGCTACACCTTC	CASSLGGLGGRQGYTF
13	TRBV6-4	few	NA	TRBJ2-3	TGTGCCAGCAGTGTCCCTGGCACAGATACGCAGTATTTT	CASSVPGTDTQYF
14	TRBV6-6	once	NA	TRBJ2-7	TGTGCCAGCAGTTACGGCCCGGGGAGAGGCGAGCAGTACTTC	CASSYGPGRGEQYF
11	TRBV6-4	NA	TRBD2	TRBJ2-3	TGTGCCAGCTCAAACGCGGGGGCGCAGTATTTT	CASSNAGAQYF
12	TRBV19	once	TRBD1	TRBJ1-5	TGTGCCAGTAGCGGACAGGGGGCCATGTGGCATTTT	CASSGQGAMWHF
11	TRBV19	NA	NA	TRBJ1-4	TGTGCCAGTATCGGGCAGGGGAAACTGTTTTTT	CASIGQGKLFF
16	TRBV9	NA	TRBD2	TRBJ2-2	TGTGCCAGCAGCGTAGCCGGGAGGGTTAACACCGGGGAGCTGTTTTTT	CASSVAGRVNTGELFF
18	TRBV7-6	NA	TRBD2	TRBJ2-4	TGTGCCAGCAGCTTAGTCGGCGGGGGGGCCCTAGCCAAAAACATTCAGTACTTC	CASSLVGGGALAKNIQYF
13	TRBV12-5	NA	NA	TRBJ2-2	TGTGCCTCGCTTAGTGTGAACACCGGGGAGCTGTTTTTT	CASLSVNTGELFF
15	TRBV28	NA	NA	TRBJ2-5	TGTGCCAGCAGCCCCACGACTGCGATTAAAGAGACCCAGTACTTC	CASSPTTAIKETQYF
15	TRBV7-2	NA	NA	TRBJ2-4	TGTGCCAGCAGCCGAGTTCTATCGGCCAAAAACAGTCAGTACTTC	CASSRVLSAKNSQYF
14	TRBV7-2	NA	NA	TRBJ1-5	TGTGCCAGCAGCTTAAGGAGGGGCGATCAGCCCCAGCATTTT	CASSLRRGDQPQHF
14	TRBV18	NA	NA	TRBJ1-6	TGTGCCAGCTCACCACAGGGAGAGGGTTCACCCCTCCACTTT	CASSPQGEGSPLHF
13	TRBV4-3	NA	NA	TRBJ2-3	TGCGCCAGCAGCCAAGCCTCCGCAGATACGCAGTATTTT	CASSQASADTQYF
14	TRBV29-1	NA	TRBD1	TRBJ1-3	TGCAGCGCAACTACAGGGGTCCCTGGAAACACCATATATTTT	CSATTGVPGNTIYF
14	TRBV28	NA	NA	TRBJ2-1	TGTGCCAGCAGTTTGAGTTCCTACGGCAATGAGCAGTTCTTC	CASSLSSYGNEQFF
18	TRBV4-1	NA	TRBD1	TRBJ1-3	TGCGCCAGCAGCCAAGGTTCACGGAGGGGGCAGATAAGAAACACCATATATTTT	CASSQGSRRGQIRNTIYF
15	TRBV6-5	few	NA	TRBJ2-3	TGTGCCAGCAGCCCGCTTGCGATTAGCACAGATACGCAGTATTTT	CASSPLAISTDTQYF
15	TRBV5-4	NA	TRBD2	TRBJ2-5	TGTGCCAGCAGCTTGGGGACTAGCGGGAGTGAGACCCAGTACTTC	CASSLGTSGSETQYF
15	TRBV28	few	NA	TRBJ2-6	TGTGCCAGCAGTAGAGGGGACTCTGGGGCCAACGGCCTGACTTTC	CASSRGDSGANGLTF
15	TRBV27	NA	TRBD1	TRBJ1-2	TGTGCCAGCAGTTTCGGGACAGGGGCTAACTATGGCTACACCTTC	CASSFGTGANYGYTF
15	TRBV5-4	NA	NA	TRBJ2-5	TGTGCCAGCAGCCCCTGGGGGAGGAACCAAGAGACCCAGTACTTC	CASSPWGRNQETQYF
14	TRBV13	NA	TRBD1	TRBJ1-4	TGTGCCAGCAGCTTGTTACAGGGGCAGGAAAAACTGTTTTTT	CASSLLQGQEKLFF
14	TRBV28	NA	NA	TRBJ2-1	TGTGCCAGCAGTTTAGGGGCAGGGGACCATGAGCAGTTCTTC	CASSLGAGDHEQFF
14	TRBV11-3	NA	NA	TRBJ2-1	TGTGCCAGCAGCCTCACACAGGGTTTAAATGAGCAGTTCTTC	CASSLTQGLNEQFF
16	TRBV5-6	NA	TRBD2	TRBJ2-1	TGTGCCAGCAGCTTGCCTGGACTAGCGATCTACAATGAGCAGTTCTTC	CASSLPGLAIYNEQFF